This T cell receptor (beta chain) emerged from a study of lymphopenia after photon versus proton radiotherapy. Regarding the study as a whole: After the lymphocyte nadir, photon-treated repertoires showed oligoclonal expansion, especially of CD8+ Temra cells.

Germline V gene data show CDR1 as MDHEN and CDR2 as SYDVKM. V lost 4 bases, J lost 10 bases, and 16 bases lay in between. The CDR3 covers 14 residues. Measured with immunoSEQ multiplex PCR; TCRdb has only the in-frame clones, and not every one. The sample has roughly 25,000 clones; 80% to 85% are singletons. Regarding this clone: Its antigen is unknown.

The sequenced sample was peripheral blood, obtained from a patient treated with proton-based radiotherapy. The V and J genes are TRBV28 and TRBJ1-4; possibly TRBD1 for D (5 bases). The TCR was taken from a woman between 65 and 79 years old with pancreatic cancer. CDR3 in DNA: TGTGCCAGCAGTTCGTGGGGGGAATCTGGAAAACTGTTTTTT. It codes for CASSSWGESGKLFF.